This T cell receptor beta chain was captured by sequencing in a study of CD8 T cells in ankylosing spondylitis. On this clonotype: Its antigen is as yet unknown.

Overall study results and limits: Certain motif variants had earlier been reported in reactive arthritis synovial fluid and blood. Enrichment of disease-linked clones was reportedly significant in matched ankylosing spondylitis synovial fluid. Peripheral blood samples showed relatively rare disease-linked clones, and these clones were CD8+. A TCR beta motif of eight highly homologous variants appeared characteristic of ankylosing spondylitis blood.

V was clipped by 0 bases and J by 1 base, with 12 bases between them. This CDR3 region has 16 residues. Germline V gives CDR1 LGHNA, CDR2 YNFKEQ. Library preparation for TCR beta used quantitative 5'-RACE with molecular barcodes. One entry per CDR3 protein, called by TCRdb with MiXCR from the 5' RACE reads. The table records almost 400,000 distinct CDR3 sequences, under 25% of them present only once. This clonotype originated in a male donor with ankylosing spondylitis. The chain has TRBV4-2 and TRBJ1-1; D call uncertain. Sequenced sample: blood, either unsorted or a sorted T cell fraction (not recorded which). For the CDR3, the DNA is TGTGCCAGCAGCCAAGATGACACGTTACAGAACACTGAAGCTTTCTTT. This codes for CASSQDDTLQNTEAFF.